This TCR beta chain appears in the sequencing data of a study of blood T cell repertoires in COVID-19. Turning to the study itself: Recovery meant two consecutive negative NP/OP PCR tests, professional clearance, or resolved symptoms. Sources were T cells, B-cell-depleted T cells, or PBMCs; the material itself was cDNA or gDNA.

The V gene lost 8 bases and the J gene lost 5 bases, with 15 bases spanning the gap. Per the germline V gene, CDR1 is MNHEY and CDR2 is SVGAGI. This CDR3 has 13 residues. Clones were sequenced by immunoSEQ multiplex PCR, and TCRdb holds only the in-frame ones, with some missing. Counted here are approximately 190,000 clones, 70% to 90% occurring once; the ten biggest clones make up roughly 25%. The TCR comes from a middle-aged woman in a cohort exposed to, infected with or recovered from COVID-19 (not recorded which). The sequencing input was PBMCs or T cells enriched from blood (not recorded which). The gene calls are TRBV6-5 and TRBJ1-1, with D perhaps matching TRBD1 (6 bases). The CDR3 DNA is TGTGCCAGCCGGGGGGGCCGGGGGACTGAAGCTTTCTTT. Residues: CASRGGRGTEAFF.